This TCR beta chain was retrieved from a study of shared clonotypes between healthy human individuals. Per the germline V gene, CDR1 is SGHTA and CDR2 is FQGTGA. The CDR3 is 15 amino acids. After removal of 5 bases from V and 4 bases from J, the junction contained 9 bases not matched to a gene. Original data processing: Without quality scores, immunoSEQ junctional reads could not be filtered like full-length reads. Clones were sequenced by immunoSEQ multiplex PCR, and TCRdb holds only the in-frame ones, with some missing. That table is the source of V, J and clone size, and D and trimming were worked out from the DNA. The table shows 470,000 or so clones, with around four fifths occurring only once.

The receptor's source is a woman in her thirties or forties in good health. Some clones in this sample may be carry-over from other donors' samples. Sequenced sample: PBMCs. This sequence joins TRBV7-3 and TRBJ2-3; 7 nucleotides align to TRBD2. The CDR3 bases are TGTGCCAGCAGCCCCCAAGCGGGAAGGTCAGATACGCAGTATTTT. Protein product: CASSPQAGRSDTQYF.